The 31 T cell receptor beta chains reported below all come from one sample, sequenced in a study of T-cell memory formation after mild COVID-19. TCRdb passed the 5' RACE reads through MiXCR, listing each CDR3 protein once. The table records 550,000 to 650,000 distinct CDR3 sequences, around 15% of them present only once. What was sequenced was PBMCs or a T cell subset sorted from them (not recorded which). The source is an adult woman who had mild COVID-19 (a few samples of this study predate the infection). Cell type and time point are not known.

This clonotype occurred many times. V usage is TRBV3-1 and J usage is TRBJ2-3, with 11 bases that match TRBD2. Looked up from germline, CDR1 is LGHDT and CDR2 is YNNKEL (reference sequence). After removal of 0 bases from V and 3 bases from J, the junction contained 8 bases not matched to a gene. The CDR3 runs 18 residues. The CDR3 loop reads CASSQDLLAGGITDTQYF. For the CDR3, the DNA is TGTGCCAGCAGCCAAGATTTGCTAGCGGGGGGCATAACAGATACGCAGTATTTT.

The V and J genes are TRBV20-1 and TRBJ2-3, with 8 bases aligning to TRBD2. The CDR3 length is 15 residues. Germline values: CDR1 DFQATT, CDR2 SNEGSKA (reference sequence). V shed 5 bases and J 6 bases; nucleotides not matched to a gene: 13. The CDR3 reads CSAHPPGLGLDTQYF. CDR3 bases: TGCAGTGCTCATCCACCGGGACTAGGGTTGGATACGCAGTATTTT.

This clonotype came up many times. V and J are TRBV2 and TRBJ2-7, with 11 bases matching TRBD2. The germline CDR1 and CDR2 sequences are SNHLY and FYNNEI. V was clipped by 5 bases and J by 3 bases; unmatched bases: 9. The CDR3 consists of 16 residues. CDR3 coding DNA: TGTGCCAGCAGTCTTAGCGGGAGGGAGTTTAGCTACGAGCAGTACTTC. Protein: CASSLSGREFSYEQYF.

As regards this clonotype: A read error may account for a junction end that differs from germline. This sequence joins TRBV6-5 and TRBJ2-7; 12 positions agree with TRBD1. Germline V gene data show CDR1 as MNHEY and CDR2 as SVGAGI. CDR3 length: 15 residues. The CDR3 loop reads CASSPGTGGSHEQYF. CDR3 nucleotides: TGTGCCAGCAGCCCAGGGACAGGGGGCTCCCACGAGCAGTACTTC.

The chain couples TRBV5-1 to TRBJ2-2; TRBD1 might be the D (6 bases). This CDR3 spans 15 amino acids. Germline loops: CDR1 SGHRS, CDR2 YFSETQ. The V gene lost 0 bases and the J gene lost 3 bases, with 9 bases spanning the gap. CDR3: CASSLGHRDTGELFF. The CDR3 DNA reads TGCGCCAGCAGCTTGGGCCACAGGGACACCGGGGAGCTGTTTTTT.

This clonotype occurred a few times. V is TRBV24-1 and J is TRBJ2-1; maybe TRBD1 (6 bases). V was shortened by 3 bases and J by 7 bases, with 18 bases between the two germline ends. Germline V gene sequence: CDR1 KGHDR, CDR2 SFDVKD. This CDR3 has 16 residues. CDR3 amino acids: CATSDPQGLLGNEQFF. CDR3 bases: TGTGCCACCAGTGATCCTCAGGGGCTACTGGGGAATGAGCAGTTCTTC.

This clonotype was counted ten times or more. The CDR3 loop is CASRLGASGRGEQFF. In DNA, the CDR3 is TGTGCCAGCAGGTTAGGGGCTAGCGGGAGGGGTGAGCAGTTCTTC. The chain couples TRBV9 to TRBJ2-1; TRBD2 matches at 12 bases. CDR1 is SGDLS, CDR2 YYNGEE, per germline. This CDR3 has 15 amino acids. V trimming: 5 bases; J trimming: 9 bases; junction bases outside the gene matches: 9.

The rearrangement joins TRBV6-5 to TRBJ2-7; D call uncertain. Germline CDR1 is MNHEY and CDR2 is SVGAGI. There are 14 residues in the CDR3. Trimming pared 6 bases from V and 3 bases from J, leaving 15 bases between. This CDR3 reads CASSPLAANYEQYF. In nucleotides, the CDR3 is TGTGCCAGCAGCCCACTGGCAGCCAACTACGAGCAGTACTTC.

The chain joins TRBV24-1 to TRBJ1-2, with D tentatively TRBD1 (6 bases). This CDR3 has 14 amino acids. Germline assignment: CDR1 KGHDR and CDR2 SFDVKD. V dropped 4 bases and J dropped 6 bases, with 14 bases sitting between them. This chain's CDR3 is CATSDPGGGNGYTF. CDR3 DNA: TGTGCCACCAGTGACCCAGGAGGGGGGAATGGCTACACCTTC.

This clonotype showed up many times. The CDR3 spells CASSAPGLAGGNEQYF. As DNA, the CDR3 is TGCGCCAGCAGCGCACCGGGACTAGCGGGAGGCAACGAGCAGTACTTC. The rearrangement joins TRBV5-1 to TRBJ2-7, with 15 bases fitting TRBD2. The V gene end was trimmed by 4 bases and the J gene end by 5 bases; junction bases not matched to a gene: 7. The CDR3 length is 16 residues. Germline V gives CDR1 SGHRS, CDR2 YFSETQ.

V and J are TRBV6-5 and TRBJ1-6, with 9 bases that match TRBD1. CDR1 MNHEY and CDR2 SVGAGI come from the germline V gene. CDR3 length equals 15 residues. With 8 bases clipped from V and 10 bases from J, the junction kept 12 bases outside the gene matches. In DNA form, the CDR3 reads TGTGCCAGCCAGTTAGTCGGACAGGGGAAATCACCCCTCCACTTT. This sequence encodes CASQLVGQGKSPLHF.

The CDR3 loop is CASSLDARYNEQFF. The CDR3, as DNA: TGTGCCAGCAGCTTAGATGCGAGATACAATGAGCAGTTCTTC. The chain combines TRBV7-6 with TRBJ2-1; no clear D. CDR1 and CDR2 (germline): SGHVS, FNYEAQ. V was trimmed by 1 base and J by 4 bases, leaving 8 bases between them. The length of the CDR3 is 14 residues.

The rearrangement joins TRBV6-4 to TRBJ2-3; the match to TRBD2 covers 12 bases. CDR1 and CDR2 (germline): MRHNA, SNTAGT. The ends lost 4 bases at V and 8 bases at J; junction bases unmatched: 16. The CDR3 spans 18 residues. The CDR3 sequence is CASSASKLAGGPHGTQYF. Written as DNA, the CDR3 is TGTGCCAGCAGTGCGAGTAAGCTAGCGGGAGGGCCCCACGGTACGCAGTATTTT.

On this clonotype itself: The junction departs from germline at one end; a sequencing error may be responsible. The rearrangement uses TRBV3-1 and TRBJ2-2; possibly TRBD1 for D (6 bases). The CDR3 is 16 amino acids. In germline, CDR1 is LGHDT, CDR2 YNNKEL (reference sequence). The CDR3 bases are TGTGCCAGCACCCAAAAGACAGGACCAAACACCGGGGAGCTGTTTTTT. It specifies CASTQKTGPNTGELFF.

The V call is TRBV11-3, the J call TRBJ2-3, with D possibly being TRBD1 (6 bases). Looked up from germline, CDR1 is SGHNT and CDR2 is YENEEA. This CDR3 is 12 amino acids long. V was cut by 5 bases and J by 5 bases, with 8 bases left in between. DNA of the CDR3: TGTGCCAGCAGCAAGGGACAAGATACGCAGTATTTT. The encoded protein is CASSKGQDTQYF.

V is TRBV12-3 or TRBV12-4 and J is TRBJ2-7; TRBD1 agrees at 9 bases. The CDR3 extends over 17 amino acids. The J segment lost 0 bases and the V segment lost 5 bases, leaving 11 bases of the junction unmatched. This CDR3 is CASSAFGTGKSSYEQYF. The CDR3 bases are TGTGCCAGCAGTGCTTTCGGGACAGGGAAAAGCTCCTACGAGCAGTACTTC.

This chain uses TRBV4-3 with TRBJ2-7, with D hard to call. CDR3 length equals 11 residues. Germline loops: CDR1 LGHNA, CDR2 YSLEER. V was shortened by 10 bases and J by 3 bases, with 10 bases between the two germline ends. In DNA, the CDR3 is TGCGCCATCGTGGACGGCTACGAGCAGTACTTC. Protein product: CAIVDGYEQYF.

This chain links TRBV2 with TRBJ2-3; 9 bases fit TRBD2. The ends lost 0 bases at V and 2 bases at J; junction bases unmatched: 12. This CDR3 is built from 19 residues. Germline V gene data show CDR1 as SNHLY and CDR2 as FYNNEI. The CDR3: CASSEALRGGHWPTDTQYF. DNA of the CDR3: TGTGCCAGCAGTGAAGCGTTGCGGGGGGGCCATTGGCCCACAGATACGCAGTATTTT.

This clonotype was observed a few times. One end of the junction is discordant with germline, which a read error may explain. J is TRBJ1-2 and V is TRBV11-2, with 12 positions matching TRBD1. The CDR3 length is 14 residues. Germline V gene sequence: CDR1 SGHAT, CDR2 FQNNGV. CDR3 amino acids: CASSLGDRGPSRDF. CDR3 coding DNA: TGTGCCAGCAGCTTAGGGGACAGGGGGCCGAGTCGGGACTTC.

V usage is TRBV11-3 and J usage is TRBJ2-1; possible D gene TRBD2, 6 bases. This CDR3 contains 16 residues. Germline CDR1 reads SGHNT; CDR2 reads YENEEA. Between the trimmed V and J ends, which lost 1 base and 6 bases, there was a span of 16 bases. The DNA for the CDR3 is TGTGCCAGCAGCTTAGCTCTCATTGGGGGGTTCAATGAGCAGTTCTTC. Its protein product is CASSLALIGGFNEQFF.

CDR3 DNA sequence: TGTGCCAGTAGTACCCTACCGACAGGGAAGGGCTACACCTTC. It yields the protein CASSTLPTGKGYTF. The chain is built from TRBV19 and TRBJ1-2; 7 nucleotides align to TRBD1. CDR3 length: 14 amino acids. The V segment lost 4 bases and the J segment 8 bases; nucleotides outside the gene matches: 10. CDR1 is LNHDA, CDR2 SQIVND, per germline (reference sequence).

This clonotype turned up a few times. The chain couples TRBV5-1 to TRBJ2-1; 11 bases map to TRBD1. The CDR3 runs to 14 residues. The germline V gene encodes CDR1 SGHRS and CDR2 YFSETQ. Unmatched junction bases numbered 5, after V lost 6 bases and J lost 6 bases. CDR3 sequence (DNA): TGCGCCAGCACGGGGACAGGGGGGATCAATGAGCAGTTCTTC. Protein: CASTGTGGINEQFF.

The chain joins TRBV20-1 to TRBJ2-1; D might be TRBD2 (7 bases). CDR1 and CDR2 (germline): DFQATT, SNEGSKA (reference sequence). Trimming cost V 1 base and J 0 bases, with 28 bases left between them. This CDR3 is built from 21 residues. CDR3 protein: CSARGATGTNPTLSSYNEQFF. CDR3 DNA sequence: TGCAGTGCTAGAGGTGCCACAGGGACTAACCCTACCTTGAGCTCCTACAATGAGCAGTTCTTC.

The rearrangement uses TRBV7-3 and TRBJ2-1, with TRBD2 matching over 7 bases. The CDR3 totals 15 residues. Losses at the gene ends were 4 bases for V and 2 bases for J; bases not matched to a gene: 5. Germline assignment: CDR1 SGHTA and CDR2 FQGTGA. In nucleotides, the CDR3 is TGTGCCAGCAGCTATGGCCTAGCGGCCTACAATGAGCAGTTCTTC. Its protein product is CASSYGLAAYNEQFF.

V gene TRBV7-8 combines with J gene TRBJ2-2, with TRBD2 matching 7 bases. Germline V gene lookup returns CDR1 SGHVS and CDR2 FQNEAQ. The CDR3 is 18 residues long. V shed 2 bases, J shed 0 bases, and the junction held 9 bases outside the gene matches. CDR3 residues: CASSLIGGFPSNTGELFF. The CDR3 DNA reads as TGTGCCAGCAGCTTAATCGGGGGGTTCCCTTCGAACACCGGGGAGCTGTTTTTT.

The table lists this clonotype with many counts. The chain carries TRBV4-1 and TRBJ2-6, with D uncertain. The CDR3 covers 16 residues. Germline CDR1 and CDR2: MGHRA and YSYEKL. Trimming cost V 1 base and J 3 bases, with 10 bases left between them. The chain's CDR3 is CASSQVLGVGANVLTF. In nucleotides, the CDR3 is TGCGCCAGCAGCCAAGTTTTAGGAGTTGGGGCCAACGTCCTGACTTTC.

CDR3: CASSRQGNFYNEQFF. CDR3 coding DNA: TGTGCCAGTAGTAGACAGGGGAACTTTTACAATGAGCAGTTCTTC. The chain couples TRBV19 to TRBJ2-1; 8 bases agree with TRBD1. This CDR3 comprises 15 residues. V shed 4 bases and J 4 bases; nucleotides not matched to a gene: 6. Germline V gives CDR1 LNHDA, CDR2 SQIVND (reference sequence).

This clonotype was found a few times. The V and J genes are TRBV18 and TRBJ1-1; 8 bases match TRBD1. CDR1 is KGHSH, CDR2 LQKENI, per germline. There are 12 residues in the CDR3. V lost 2 bases, J lost 7 bases, and 0 bases stayed unmatched. The DNA for the CDR3 is TGTGCCAGCTCACCAGACAGGGGTGAAGCTTTCTTT. This sequence encodes CASSPDRGEAFF.

This clonotype was counted at least ten times. The chain couples TRBV18 to TRBJ2-2; tentative D call: TRBD2 (5 bases). CDR3 length equals 13 residues. Per germline, CDR1 KGHSH and CDR2 LQKENI. V was clipped by 8 bases and J by 4 bases, with 11 bases between them. The CDR3 sequence: CASSPRGTGELFF. CDR3 bases: TGTGCCAGCAGTCCCCGGGGCACCGGGGAGCTGTTTTTT.

This sequence joins TRBV7-3 and TRBJ2-7, with D possibly TRBD2 on 5 matching bases. The CDR3 spans 13 residues. V gave up 1 base and J gave up 3 bases, with 7 bases separating them. The germline CDR1 and CDR2 sequences are SGHTA and FQGTGA. CDR3 DNA: TGTGCCAGCAGCTTAATCGGAGGCTACGAGCAGTACTTC. Encoded protein: CASSLIGGYEQYF.

At least ten counts were recorded for this clonotype. The CDR3 DNA reads as TGTGCCAGCAGTTTAGAACTAGCGGGAGTTTACAATGAGCAGTTCTTC. The encoded protein is CASSLELAGVYNEQFF. The gene calls are TRBV27 and TRBJ2-1; 11 nucleotides line up with TRBD2. Losses at the gene ends were 2 bases for V and 4 bases for J; bases not matched to a gene: 4. This CDR3 is built from 16 residues. Germline CDR1 and CDR2: MNHEY and SMNVEV (reference sequence).